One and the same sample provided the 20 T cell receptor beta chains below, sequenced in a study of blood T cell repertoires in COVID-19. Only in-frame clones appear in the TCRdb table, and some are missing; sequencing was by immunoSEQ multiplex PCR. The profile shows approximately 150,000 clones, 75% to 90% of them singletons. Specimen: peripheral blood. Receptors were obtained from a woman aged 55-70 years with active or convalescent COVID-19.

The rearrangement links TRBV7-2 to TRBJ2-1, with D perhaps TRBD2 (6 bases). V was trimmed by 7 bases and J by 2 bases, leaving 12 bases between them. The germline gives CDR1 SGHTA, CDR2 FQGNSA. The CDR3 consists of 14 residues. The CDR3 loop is CASKERLAYNEQFF. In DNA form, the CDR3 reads TGTGCCAGCAAAGAGAGACTAGCCTACAATGAGCAGTTCTTC.

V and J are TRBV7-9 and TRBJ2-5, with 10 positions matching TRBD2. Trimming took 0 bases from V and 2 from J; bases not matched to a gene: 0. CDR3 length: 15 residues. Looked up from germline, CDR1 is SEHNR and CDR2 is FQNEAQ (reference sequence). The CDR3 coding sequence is TGTGCCAGCAGCTTAGCTAGCGGGGGGCAAGAGACCCAGTACTTC. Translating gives CASSLASGGQETQYF.

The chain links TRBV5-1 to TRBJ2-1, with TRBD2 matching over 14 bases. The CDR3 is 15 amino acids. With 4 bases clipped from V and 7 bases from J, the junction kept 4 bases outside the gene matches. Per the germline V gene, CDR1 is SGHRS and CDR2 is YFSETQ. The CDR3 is CASSVTSGGVNEQFF. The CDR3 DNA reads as TGCGCCAGCAGCGTGACTAGCGGGGGGGTTAATGAGCAGTTCTTC.

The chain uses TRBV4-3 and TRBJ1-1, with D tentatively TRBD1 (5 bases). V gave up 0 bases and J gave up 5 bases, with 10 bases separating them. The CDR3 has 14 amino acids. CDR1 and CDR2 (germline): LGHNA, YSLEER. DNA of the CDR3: TGCGCCAGCAGCCAAGAACGGGGGAGGACTGAAGCTTTCTTT. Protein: CASSQERGRTEAFF.

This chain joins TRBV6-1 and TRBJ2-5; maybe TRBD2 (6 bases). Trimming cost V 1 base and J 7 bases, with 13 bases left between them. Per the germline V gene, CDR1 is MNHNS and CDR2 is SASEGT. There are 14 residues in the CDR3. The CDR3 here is CASSEGAGPSTQYF. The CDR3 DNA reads TGTGCCAGCAGTGAAGGAGCGGGCCCCTCGACCCAGTACTTC.

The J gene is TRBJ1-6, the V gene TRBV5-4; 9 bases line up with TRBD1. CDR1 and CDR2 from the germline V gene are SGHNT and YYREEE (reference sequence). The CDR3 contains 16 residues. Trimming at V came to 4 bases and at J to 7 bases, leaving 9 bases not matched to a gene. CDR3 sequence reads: CASSQTGGAKNSPLHF. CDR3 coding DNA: TGTGCCAGCAGCCAAACAGGGGGCGCGAAGAATTCACCCCTCCACTTT.

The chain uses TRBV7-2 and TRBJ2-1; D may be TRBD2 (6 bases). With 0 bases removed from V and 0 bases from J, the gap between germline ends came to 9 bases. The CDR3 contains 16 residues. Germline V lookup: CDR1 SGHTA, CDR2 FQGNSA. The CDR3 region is CASSLAAGNSYNEQFF. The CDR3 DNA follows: TGTGCCAGCAGCTTAGCGGCGGGGAACTCCTACAATGAGCAGTTCTTC.

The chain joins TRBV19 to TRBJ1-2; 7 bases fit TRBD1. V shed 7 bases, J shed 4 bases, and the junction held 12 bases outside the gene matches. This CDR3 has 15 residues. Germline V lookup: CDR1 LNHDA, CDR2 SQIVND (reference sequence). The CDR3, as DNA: TGTGCCAGTATCCCCCGGGACAGATTCTTCTATGGCTACACCTTC. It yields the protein CASIPRDRFFYGYTF.

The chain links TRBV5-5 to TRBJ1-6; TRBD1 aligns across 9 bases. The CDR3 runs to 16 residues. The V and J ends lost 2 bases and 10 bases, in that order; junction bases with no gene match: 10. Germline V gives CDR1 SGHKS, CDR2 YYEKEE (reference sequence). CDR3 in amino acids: CASSFYRGLGESPLHF. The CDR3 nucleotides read TGTGCCAGCAGCTTTTACAGGGGGCTGGGGGAATCACCCCTCCACTTT.

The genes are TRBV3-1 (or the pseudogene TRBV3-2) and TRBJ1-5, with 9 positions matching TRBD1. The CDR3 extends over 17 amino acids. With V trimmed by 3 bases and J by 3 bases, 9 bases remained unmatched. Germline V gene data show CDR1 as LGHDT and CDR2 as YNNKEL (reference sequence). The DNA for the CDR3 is TGTGCCAGCAGCCAGAGGGACAGGGAGGTGAACAATCAGCCCCAGCATTTT. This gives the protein CASSQRDREVNNQPQHF.

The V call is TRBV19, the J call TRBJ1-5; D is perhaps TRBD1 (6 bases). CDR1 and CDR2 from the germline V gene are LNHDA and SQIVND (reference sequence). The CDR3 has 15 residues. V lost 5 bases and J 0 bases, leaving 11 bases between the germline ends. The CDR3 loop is CASSPGTRSNQPQHF. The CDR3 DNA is TGTGCCAGTAGTCCTGGGACACGTAGCAATCAGCCCCAGCATTTT.

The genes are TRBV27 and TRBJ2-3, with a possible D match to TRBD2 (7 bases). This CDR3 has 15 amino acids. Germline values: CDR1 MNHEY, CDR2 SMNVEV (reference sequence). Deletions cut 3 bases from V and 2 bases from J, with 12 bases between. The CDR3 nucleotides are TGTGCCAGCAGTTTGGTGGGGGGGGCCACAGATACGCAGTATTTT. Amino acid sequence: CASSLVGGATDTQYF.

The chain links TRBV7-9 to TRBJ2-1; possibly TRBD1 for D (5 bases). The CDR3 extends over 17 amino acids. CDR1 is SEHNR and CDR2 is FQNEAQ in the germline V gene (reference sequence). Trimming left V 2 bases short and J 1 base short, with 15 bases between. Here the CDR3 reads CASSLKLGVVSYNEQFF. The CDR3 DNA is TGTGCCAGCAGCTTAAAGTTAGGGGTTGTTTCCTACAATGAGCAGTTCTTC.

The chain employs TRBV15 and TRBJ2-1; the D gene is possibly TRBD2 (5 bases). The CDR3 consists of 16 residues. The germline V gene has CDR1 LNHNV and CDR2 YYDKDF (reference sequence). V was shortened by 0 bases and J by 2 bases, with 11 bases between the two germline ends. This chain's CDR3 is CATSRERVTTYNEQFF. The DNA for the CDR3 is TGTGCCACCAGCAGAGAGCGGGTTACCACCTACAATGAGCAGTTCTTC.

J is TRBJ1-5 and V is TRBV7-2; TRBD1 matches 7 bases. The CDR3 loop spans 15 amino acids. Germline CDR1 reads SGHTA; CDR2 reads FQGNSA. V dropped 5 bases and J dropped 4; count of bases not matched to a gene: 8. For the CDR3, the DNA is TGTGCCAGCAGCAATAGGGGGACAGATAATCAGCCCCAGCATTTT. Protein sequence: CASSNRGTDNQPQHF.

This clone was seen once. CDR3 region: CASSLQGEQFF. The CDR3 DNA follows: TGTGCCAGCAGCTTGCAGGGTGAGCAGTTCTTC. The genes are TRBV5-6 and TRBJ2-1; D is possibly TRBD1 (5 bases). Germline V gives CDR1 SGHDT, CDR2 YYEEEE. This CDR3 region has 11 residues. Between the trimmed V and J ends, which lost 1 base and 9 bases, there was a span of 5 bases. Looking up the rest from reference TRBV5-6 and TRBJ2-1 gives the full variable domain: DAGVTQSPTHLIKTRGQQVTLRCSPKSGHDTVSWYQQALGQGPQFIFQYYEEEERQRGNFPDRFSGHQFPNYSSELNVNALLLGDSALYLCASSLQGEQFFGPGTRLTVL.

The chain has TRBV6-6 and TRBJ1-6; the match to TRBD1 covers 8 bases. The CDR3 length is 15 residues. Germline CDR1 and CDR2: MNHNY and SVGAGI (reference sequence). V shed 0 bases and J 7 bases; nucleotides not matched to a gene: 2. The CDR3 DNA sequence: TGTGCCAGCAGTTACTCCGGACAGGGAAATTCACCCCTCCACTTT. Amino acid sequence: CASSYSGQGNSPLHF.

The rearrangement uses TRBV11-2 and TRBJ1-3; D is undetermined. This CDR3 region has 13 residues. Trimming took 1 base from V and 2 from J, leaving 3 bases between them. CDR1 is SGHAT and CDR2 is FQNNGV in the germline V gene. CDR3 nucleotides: TGTGCCAGCAGCTTAGGTACTGGAAACACCATATATTTT. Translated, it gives CASSLGTGNTIYF.

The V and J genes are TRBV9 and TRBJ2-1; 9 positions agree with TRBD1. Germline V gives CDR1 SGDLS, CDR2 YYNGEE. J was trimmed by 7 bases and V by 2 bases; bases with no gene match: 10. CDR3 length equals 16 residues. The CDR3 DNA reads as TGTGCCAGCAGCGTTCGGGGGACAGGGTTCATGAATGAGCAGTTCTTC. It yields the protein CASSVRGTGFMNEQFF.

CDR3 in amino acids: CASSPLTATNEKLFF. CDR3 nucleotides: TGTGCCAGCTCACCACTGACAGCTACTAATGAAAAACTGTTTTTT. The chain couples TRBV18 to TRBJ1-4, with a weak D call TRBD1 (5 bases). Trimming stripped 1 base from V and 2 bases from J, with 8 bases between. This CDR3 is 15 amino acids long. Germline CDR1 is KGHSH and CDR2 is LQKENI.